These 14 T cell receptor beta chains were all obtained from the same sample, sequenced in a study of blood T cell repertoires in COVID-19. Profiled with immunoSEQ multiplex PCR; TCRdb holds only in-frame clones, not every one. Of around 300,000 clones in the sample, roughly 85% are singletons; the top ten hold roughly 2.6%. Material: PBMCs or T cells enriched from blood (not recorded which). These receptors were obtained from a woman between 45 and 60 years old who had recovered from COVID-19.

The CDR3 here is CASSLRQGASSNYGYTF. For the CDR3, the DNA is TGTGCCAGCAGTTTACGGCAGGGGGCGAGTTCAAACTATGGCTACACCTTC. This chain links TRBV27 with TRBJ1-2, with 8 bases matching TRBD1. Trimming removed 2 bases from V and 2 bases from J; junction bases left unmatched: 10. The CDR3 loop spans 17 amino acids. Germline CDR1 and CDR2: MNHEY and SMNVEV (reference sequence).

This chain uses TRBV6-5 with TRBJ1-3, with TRBD1 matching 8 bases. V was pared by 2 bases and J by 4 bases, with 4 bases of the junction left unmatched. The CDR3 sequence is 15 residues long. The germline V gene has CDR1 MNHEY and CDR2 SVGAGI. The CDR3 spells CASSYQGAAGNTIYF. The CDR3 DNA follows: TGTGCCAGCAGTTACCAGGGGGCAGCAGGAAACACCATATATTTT.

The chain is built from TRBV11-2 and TRBJ2-7; D not resolved. The length of the CDR3 is 16 residues. V was pared by 1 base and J by 2 bases, with 15 bases between. In germline, CDR1 is SGHAT, CDR2 FQNNGV. The CDR3 protein is CASSLVPAGTTYEQYF. CDR3 bases: TGTGCCAGCAGCTTAGTCCCAGCTGGAACTACCTACGAGCAGTACTTC.

J is TRBJ1-2 and V is TRBV19, with TRBD1 as a possible D gene (5 bases). The CDR3 is made up of 15 amino acids. Germline assignment: CDR1 LNHDA and CDR2 SQIVND (reference sequence). V was pared by 6 bases and J by 8 bases, with 22 bases between. The CDR3 bases are TGTGCCAGTAGACGGGCGGGGACTCCCGTCGGCGGCTACACCTTC. This codes for CASRRAGTPVGGYTF.

Concerning this clone: Other DNA sequences from this sample encode an identical CDR3 as well. The chain joins TRBV30 to TRBJ1-3; no reliable D call. The CDR3 loop spans 11 amino acids. The V end was cut by 1 base, the J end by 4 bases, with 2 bases between. Germline values: CDR1 GTSNPN, CDR2 SVGIG (reference sequence). The chain's CDR3 is CAWSAGNTIYF. The CDR3 bases are TGTGCCTGGAGTGCAGGAAACACCATATATTTT.

This rearrangement joins TRBV11-2 to TRBJ1-2, with D possibly TRBD1 on 6 matching bases. V lost 1 base and J 3 bases, leaving 12 bases between the germline ends. The CDR3 runs to 15 residues. Germline V gives CDR1 SGHAT, CDR2 FQNNGV. CDR3 sequence: CASSLGVGGYYGYTF. DNA for the CDR3: TGTGCCAGCAGCTTAGGCGTAGGGGGATACTATGGCTACACCTTC.

V is TRBV7-9 and J is TRBJ2-5; tentative D call: TRBD1 (5 bases). This CDR3 spans 13 amino acids. Germline CDR1 SEHNR, CDR2 FQNEAQ (reference sequence). The V and J ends lost 5 bases and 1 base respectively, with 8 bases between them. CDR3 amino acids: CASSADSQETQYF. The CDR3, as DNA: TGTGCCAGCAGCGCAGACAGCCAAGAGACCCAGTACTTC.

The V call is TRBV14, the J call TRBJ1-1; 12 bases align to TRBD1. Looked up from germline, CDR1 is SGHDN and CDR2 is FVKESK. The trim removed 2 bases at V and 0 bases at J, leaving 7 bases unmatched. This CDR3 is 18 amino acids long. The CDR3 here is CASSQNRDRGPMNTEAFF. The CDR3 DNA follows: TGTGCCAGCAGCCAAAACCGGGACAGGGGGCCAATGAACACTGAAGCTTTCTTT.

V gene TRBV5-6 combines with J gene TRBJ2-1; TRBD2 matches 15 bases. The junction had 5 bases not matched to a gene; V was cut back by 4 bases and J by 15 bases. The CDR3 length is 13 residues. Germline V gene sequence: CDR1 SGHDT, CDR2 YYEEEE. As DNA, the CDR3 is TGTGCCAGCAGCCCGGGACTAGCGGGGGGCGTGTTCTTC. Its protein is CASSPGLAGGVFF. Full variable domain (remainder filled in from reference TRBV5-6 and TRBJ2-1): DAGVTQSPTHLIKTRGQQVTLRCSPKSGHDTVSWYQQALGQGPQFIFQYYEEEERQRGNFPDRFSGHQFPNYSSELNVNALLLGDSALYLCASSPGLAGGVFFGPGTRLTVL.

The rearrangement joins TRBV2 to TRBJ2-7, with D possibly matching TRBD2 (6 bases). The germline V and J ends were trimmed by 6 bases and 3 bases, with 12 bases remaining between them. The CDR3 length is 13 residues. In germline, CDR1 is SNHLY, CDR2 FYNNEI. In nucleotides, the CDR3 is TGTGCCAGCAGATTGGGGGGAGACTACGAGCAGTACTTC. The encoded protein is CASRLGGDYEQYF.

V usage is TRBV30 and J usage is TRBJ1-2; D not resolved. The V end was cut by 3 bases, the J end by 3 bases, with 8 bases between. In germline, CDR1 is GTSNPN, CDR2 SVGIG (reference sequence). The CDR3 runs 12 residues. DNA for the CDR3: TGTGCCTGGAGCCCCGGGTACTATGGCTACACCTTC. It codes for CAWSPGYYGYTF.

This chain links TRBV4-2 with TRBJ2-3; perhaps TRBD2 as D (5 bases). V was trimmed by 0 bases and J by 5 bases, leaving 12 bases between them. The germline V gene has CDR1 LGHNA and CDR2 YNFKEQ. The CDR3 spans 15 residues. CDR3 DNA sequence: TGTGCCAGCAGCCAAGATAGCCTAGCTATAGATACGCAGTATTTT. This translates into CASSQDSLAIDTQYF.

The gene calls are TRBV7-6 and TRBJ2-7; 8 nucleotides align to TRBD1. The CDR3 runs 17 residues. CDR1 SGHVS and CDR2 FNYEAQ come from the germline V gene. Trimming removed 1 base from V and 3 bases from J; junction bases left unmatched: 11. CDR3: CASSLEAWTGTNYEQYF. The CDR3 DNA follows: TGTGCCAGCAGCTTAGAGGCCTGGACAGGGACCAACTACGAGCAGTACTTC. The full variable domain, rest sourced from reference TRBV7-6 and TRBJ2-7, is GAGVSQSPRYKVTKRGQDVALRCDPISGHVSLYWYRQALGQGPEFLTYFNYEAQQDKSGLPNDRFSAERPEGSISTLTIQRTEQRDSAMYRCASSLEAWTGTNYEQYFGPGTRLTVT.

This clone was recorded a few times. The chain has TRBV6-2 or TRBV6-3 and TRBJ1-1; unclear D gene. From germline, CDR1 is MNHEY and CDR2 SVGEGT. This CDR3 has 13 residues. Trimming stripped 6 bases from V and 10 bases from J, with 18 bases between. The CDR3 spells CASSLETSPPAFF. The CDR3 DNA follows: TGTGCCAGCAGCCTAGAAACTTCACCCCCAGCTTTCTTT.